These 14 T cell receptor beta chains were sequenced from one sample in a study of shared clonotypes between healthy human individuals. Only in-frame clones appear in the TCRdb table, and some are missing; sequencing was by immunoSEQ multiplex PCR. The sample consists of around 1,900,000 clones, 93% of them appearing once. Positively selected for CCR7, the CD45RO-negative cells used as naive CD8 cells excluded terminally differentiated effector memory CD45RA+ cells. Material for sequencing was naive CD8+ T cells from PBMCs. These receptors all stem from a man between 18 and 35 years old in good health. Some clones in this sample may be carry-over from other donors' samples.

The genes are TRBV7-9 and TRBJ2-5; the D gene could be TRBD1 or TRBD2 (5 bases each). Trimming stripped 4 bases from V and 3 bases from J, with 15 bases between. The CDR3 totals 15 residues. Germline V gene sequence: CDR1 SEHNR, CDR2 FQNEAQ (reference sequence). CDR3 amino acids: CASSSWDVAEETQYF. For the CDR3, the DNA is TGTGCCAGCAGCTCGTGGGACGTCGCAGAAGAGACCCAGTACTTC.

The chain recombines TRBV4-1 with TRBJ1-2; D possibly corresponds to TRBD1 (6 bases). V dropped 0 bases and J dropped 5 bases, with 16 bases sitting between them. CDR3 length: 16 residues. Germline-derived CDR1 and CDR2 are MGHRA and YSYEKL. CDR3 nucleotides: TGCGCCAGCAGCCAAGATCCCAGGGGCCCGAGGTATGGCTACACCTTC. Protein sequence: CASSQDPRGPRYGYTF.

The CDR3 DNA reads TGTGCCAGCAGTGAGGCAGGACAGAGTTACAATGAGCAGTTCTTC. Residues: CASSEAGQSYNEQFF. V is TRBV2 and J is TRBJ2-1; the D gene is possibly TRBD1 (6 bases). Germline loops: CDR1 SNHLY, CDR2 FYNNEI. V lost 3 bases, J lost 4 bases, and 13 bases lay in between. CDR3 length: 15 amino acids.

V gene TRBV6-1 combines with J gene TRBJ2-7, with D unclear. Trimming took 2 bases from V and 0 from J, leaving 14 bases between them. This CDR3 is 16 amino acids long. CDR1 is MNHNS, CDR2 SASEGT, per germline. CDR3 protein: CASSEPVHGRSYEQYF. DNA for the CDR3: TGTGCCAGCAGTGAACCGGTCCATGGGCGCTCCTACGAGCAGTACTTC.

With regard to this clone: In the same sample, other DNA sequences code for this CDR3. The chain combines TRBV6-5 with TRBJ2-2; 7 bases line up with TRBD2. The germline V gene encodes CDR1 MNHEY and CDR2 SVGAGI. V was pared by 0 bases and J by 6 bases, with 1 base of the junction left unmatched. This CDR3 is built from 14 residues. In nucleotides, the CDR3 is TGTGCCAGCAGTTACTCCGCGGGAGCCGGGGAGCTGTTTTTT. It yields the protein CASSYSAGAGELFF.

In DNA, the CDR3 is TGTGCCAGCAGCTTAGTTTCGGTGCGGGCCTACGAGCAGTACTTC. Translating it yields CASSLVSVRAYEQYF. This chain connects TRBV7-9 to TRBJ2-7; D is possibly TRBD2 (5 bases). V was cut by 1 base and J by 2 bases, with 12 bases left in between. Germline CDR1 SEHNR, CDR2 FQNEAQ (reference sequence). The CDR3 is 15 amino acids.

This chain connects TRBV27 to TRBJ1-1, with TRBD1 identical over 9 bases. This CDR3 is 15 amino acids long. Germline CDR1 is MNHEY and CDR2 is SMNVEV (reference sequence). The V and J ends lost 5 bases and 6 bases, in that order; junction bases with no gene match: 10. CDR3 sequence reads: CASSPLTGGFAEAFF. The CDR3 DNA reads TGTGCCAGCAGTCCGCTGACAGGGGGTTTCGCTGAAGCTTTCTTT.

This chain connects TRBV6-5 to TRBJ2-5; unclear D gene. The CDR3 is 13 residues long. Germline V gene data show CDR1 as MNHEY and CDR2 as SVGAGI. Trimming took off 2 bases at V and 5 bases at J, with 9 bases between the two ends. CDR3 nucleotide sequence: TGTGCCAGCAGTTACGGTTCGGAGGAGACCCAGTACTTC. Translated: CASSYGSEETQYF.

The gene calls are TRBV28 and TRBJ1-1, with 7 nucleotides matching TRBD1. The J segment lost 0 bases and the V segment lost 6 bases, leaving 10 bases of the junction unmatched. The CDR3 extends over 16 amino acids. Germline V lookup: CDR1 MDHEN, CDR2 SYDVKM. CDR3 bases: TGTGCCAGCAGGAATGAAGACAGGGCTATGAACACTGAAGCTTTCTTT. Protein product: CASRNEDRAMNTEAFF. The variable domain in full, completed from reference TRBV28 and TRBJ1-1, reads DVKVTQSSRYLVKRTGEKVFLECVQDMDHENMFWYRQDPGLGLRLIYFSYDVKMKEKGDIPEGYSVSREKKERFSLILESASTNQTSMYLCASRNEDRAMNTEAFFGQGTRLTVV.

The V gene is TRBV27, the J gene TRBJ2-1; 7 nucleotides align to TRBD1. The germline CDR1 and CDR2 sequences are MNHEY and SMNVEV (reference sequence). This CDR3 contains 15 residues. J was trimmed by 5 bases and V by 0 bases; bases with no gene match: 4. CDR3 protein: CASSLSRQGNNEQFF. CDR3 sequence (DNA): TGTGCCAGCAGTTTATCGAGACAGGGAAACAATGAGCAGTTCTTC.

The V gene is TRBV15, the J gene TRBJ2-7; the match to TRBD1 covers 7 bases. CDR1 is LNHNV and CDR2 is YYDKDF in the germline V gene (reference sequence). J gave up 4 bases and V 0 bases, and 6 bases lay outside the gene matches. The CDR3 is 15 amino acids. CDR3: CATSRDTTGVYEQYF. As DNA, the CDR3 is TGTGCCACCAGCAGAGACACTACAGGGGTGTACGAGCAGTACTTC.

The chain couples TRBV18 to TRBJ2-5; a possible D gene is TRBD1 (6 bases). V dropped 2 bases and J dropped 0 bases, with 10 bases sitting between them. Germline loops: CDR1 KGHSH, CDR2 LQKENI. The CDR3 contains 15 residues. CDR3 coding DNA: TGTGCCAGCTCACCAGGGACACCGTACCAAGAGACCCAGTACTTC. It encodes CASSPGTPYQETQYF.

The chain carries TRBV10-2 and TRBJ2-1; D may be TRBD1 (5 bases). CDR1 WSHSY and CDR2 SAAADI come from the germline V gene. This CDR3 contains 14 residues. V dropped 3 bases and J dropped 6 bases, with 12 bases sitting between them. CDR3 loop: CASSDLGPGNEQFF. The CDR3 DNA reads TGCGCCAGCAGTGATTTGGGGCCCGGCAATGAGCAGTTCTTC.

V gene TRBV9 combines with J gene TRBJ1-3; D is undetermined. V gave up 0 bases and J gave up 1 base, with 14 bases separating them. CDR1 and CDR2 from the germline V gene are SGDLS and YYNGEE. This CDR3 contains 17 residues. CDR3 in DNA: TGTGCCAGCAGCGTAGATGGAGCCCTGGAGTCTGGAAACACCATATATTTT. This encodes CASSVDGALESGNTIYF.